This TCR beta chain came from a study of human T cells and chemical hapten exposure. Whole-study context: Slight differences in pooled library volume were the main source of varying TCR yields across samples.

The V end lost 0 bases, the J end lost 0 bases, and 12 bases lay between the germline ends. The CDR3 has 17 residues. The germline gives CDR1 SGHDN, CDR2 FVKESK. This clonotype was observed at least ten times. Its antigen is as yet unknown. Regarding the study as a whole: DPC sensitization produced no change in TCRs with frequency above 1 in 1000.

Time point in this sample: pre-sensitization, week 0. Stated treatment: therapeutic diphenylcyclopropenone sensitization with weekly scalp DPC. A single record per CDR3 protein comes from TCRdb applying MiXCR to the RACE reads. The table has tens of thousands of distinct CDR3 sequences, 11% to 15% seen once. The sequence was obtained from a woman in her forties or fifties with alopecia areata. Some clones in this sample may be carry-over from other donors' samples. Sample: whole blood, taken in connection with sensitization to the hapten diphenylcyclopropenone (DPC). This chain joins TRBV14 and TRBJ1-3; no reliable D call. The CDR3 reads CASSQDRIGGSGNTIYF. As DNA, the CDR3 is TGTGCCAGCAGCCAAGATAGAATCGGAGGCTCTGGAAACACCATATATTTT.